The entry below gives a single TCR beta chain sequence along with its context. What antigen it recognizes has not been identified. Base-call qualities are not available, and no considerably larger clone is one nucleotide away. These data belong to a study of T cells in Graves' hyperthyroidism and ophthalmopathy (dated by TCRdb to between 2018 and 2021). Broadly, across the study: Peripheral blood samples were taken at initial diagnosis, before any treatment was given. TCR V-J signatures able to tell the groups apart were searched for in a discovery cohort of 100 patients, of whom around 42 had Graves' ophthalmopathy and 55 to 65 had stable Graves' hyperthyroidism. Prospective prediction of ophthalmopathy was tested in an independent validation cohort of some 20 hyperthyroidism patients and 15 to 17 patients who later progressed to ophthalmopathy. The approximately 100 discovery patients were divided at random into training and test sets in a 7:3 ratio. Thyroid tissue and blood T-cell repertoires from several Graves' hyperthyroidism patients were also compared in the study. Following sampling, methimazole starting at 30 mg daily was given to hyperthyroidism patients, and high-dose intravenous methylprednisolone was given to ophthalmopathy patients. The paper describes TCR Vbeta CDR3 sequencing of 135 peripheral blood samples, made up of 43 ophthalmopathy patients, over 70 hyperthyroidism patients and some 17 progressor patients.

The TCR beta CDR3 regions were amplified from the RNA transcripts. A first-round RT-PCR of the TCR CDR3 used the HTBI primer set with the Qiagen OneStep RT-PCR kit. Libraries were constructed in a second round of multiplex PCR, after which size selection and purification were performed. Paired-end sequencing of the libraries was performed with 100 bp reads on an Illumina HiSeq2000. The authors' analysis ran thus. SOAPnuke was used to process the raw data, throwing out any read that contained adapters or uncalled bases, had a mean Phred below 15, or lacked an exact constant-primer or identifier match. COPE v1.2.5 was used to merge high-quality paired reads, and clonotypes were defined as unique nucleotide sequences. MiTCR v1.1 was used to align the clonotypes against IMGT TRBV, TRBD and TRBJ reference segments. Only V-J combinations with frequency above 0.0001, covering 99% to 99.2% of repertoires, were analysed. The TCS score was defined as the ratio of F50 (clonal expansion) to E x V (chaos), calculated using BLOSUM62-based TCRdist between CDR3 peptides within each V-J. Welch's t-statistics and random forest reduced around 550 V-J features to 13, which were used in a naive Bayes classifier (R e1071). Using fastp at Q25 and MiXCR, TCRdb reprocessed the public reads and kept productive beta chains. Rows with a matching CDR3 protein are joined into one entry that keeps the most common DNA and genes. TCRdb, not the authors, supplied the V and J calls. For this sample the table gives hundreds of thousands of distinct CDR3 sequences, of which 15% to 18% were detected only once. The top ten clones comprise about 7.7% of the sample.

Results and caveats for the whole study, not just this receptor: In validation, progression to ophthalmopathy was predicted by the model with 70.59% sensitivity and about 72% specificity, a median of roughly six months before onset. Blood samples also contained most of the expanded thyroid clonotypes (frequency above 0.001), which suggests that blood repertoires may reflect thyroid immune responses. A 13 V-J signature model separated ophthalmopathy from stable hyperthyroidism, with around 88% sensitivity and roughly 81% specificity in cross-validation and 80%/75% in testing. Sample size was not statistically predetermined, and blinding of investigators to group allocation was not performed.

Stable Graves' hyperthyroidism was defined as the absence of progression to ophthalmopathy over 18 months of follow-up. Hyperthyroidism patients were aged 18 to 65 years and newly diagnosed, with disease duration of less than 2 months. Exclusion was applied to patients with uncontrolled infections, other autoimmune diseases, pregnancy or lactation. Diagnoses were established on the basis of clinical symptoms, serum thyroxine and TRAb, thyroid ultrasound, and orbital computed tomography. PBMCs were isolated from approximately 10 ml of fresh peripheral blood by Ficoll-Paque density gradient centrifugation. Total RNA was extracted with Trizol reagent, and quality was checked on an Agilent 2100 Bioanalyzer. V loses 0 bases of germline sequence and J loses 4 bases, and the interval between the two ends is 9 bases. The CDR3 numbers 14 residues from cysteine through phenylalanine. The only DNA kept is the CDR3, 42 bases in frame from the first base. CDR1 and CDR2 are read off the germline V gene as SGHAT and FQNNGV.

Sequencing used blood. This receptor chain uses TRBV11-2 and TRBJ1-2, with the D gene call left open. The TCR sequence derives from a woman younger than 30 with Graves' hyperthyroidism. The DNA reads as follows: TGTGCCAGCAGCTTAGATTCCGAGTTCTATGGCTACACCTTC. The resulting protein is CASSLDSEFYGYTF.